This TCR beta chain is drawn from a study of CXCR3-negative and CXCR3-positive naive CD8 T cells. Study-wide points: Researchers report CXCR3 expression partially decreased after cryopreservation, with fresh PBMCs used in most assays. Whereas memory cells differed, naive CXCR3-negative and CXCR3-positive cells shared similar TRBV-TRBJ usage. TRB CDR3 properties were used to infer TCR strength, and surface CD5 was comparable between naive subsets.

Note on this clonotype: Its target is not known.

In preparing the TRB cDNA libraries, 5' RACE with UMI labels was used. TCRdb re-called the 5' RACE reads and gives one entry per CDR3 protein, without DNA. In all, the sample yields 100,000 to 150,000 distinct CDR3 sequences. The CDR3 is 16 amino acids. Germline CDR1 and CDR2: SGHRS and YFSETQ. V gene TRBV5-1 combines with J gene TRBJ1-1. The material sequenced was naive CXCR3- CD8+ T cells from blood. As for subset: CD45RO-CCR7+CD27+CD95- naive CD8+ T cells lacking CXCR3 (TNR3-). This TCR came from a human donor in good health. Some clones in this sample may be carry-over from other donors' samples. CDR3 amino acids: CASSWDTGGGDAEAFF.